This T cell receptor (beta chain) is drawn from a study of cytotoxic CD8 clonotypes in ibrutinib-treated CLL. Per the germline V gene, CDR1 is GTSNPN and CDR2 is SVGIG (reference sequence). The CDR3 consists of 13 residues. The trim removed 0 bases at V and 15 bases at J, leaving 9 bases unmatched. Sequencing was performed with immunoSEQ multiplex PCR; in TCRdb, only in-frame clones are kept and a portion is missing. This table has over 95,000 clones, about 53% appearing once. Sequences were derived from PBMCs, sampled after 24 months of ibrutinib treatment. This receptor was obtained from a human donor with chronic lymphocytic leukemia. The chain couples TRBV30 to TRBJ2-1; 9 nucleotides align to TRBD2. This chain's CDR3 is CAWSVAAGLAMFF. The CDR3, as DNA: TGTGCCTGGAGTGTCGCAGCGGGACTAGCTATGTTCTTC. Looking up the rest from reference TRBV30 and TRBJ2-1 gives the full variable domain: SQTIHQWPATLVQPVGSPLSLECTVEGTSNPNLYWYRQAAGRGLQLLFYSVGIGQISSEVPQNLSASRPQDRQFILSSKKLLLSDSGFYLCAWSVAAGLAMFFGPGTRLTVL.